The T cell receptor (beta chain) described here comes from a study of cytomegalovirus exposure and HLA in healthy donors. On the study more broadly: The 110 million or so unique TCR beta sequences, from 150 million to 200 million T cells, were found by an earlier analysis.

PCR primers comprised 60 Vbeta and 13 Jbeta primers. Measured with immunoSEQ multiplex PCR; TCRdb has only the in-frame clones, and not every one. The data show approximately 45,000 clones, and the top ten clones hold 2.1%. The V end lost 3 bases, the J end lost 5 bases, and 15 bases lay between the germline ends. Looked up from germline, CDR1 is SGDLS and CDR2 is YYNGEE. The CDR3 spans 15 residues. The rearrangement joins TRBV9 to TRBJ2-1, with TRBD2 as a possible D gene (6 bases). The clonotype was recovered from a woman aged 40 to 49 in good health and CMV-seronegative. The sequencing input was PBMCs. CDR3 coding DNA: TGTGCCAGCAGCGGGAGGGTGTGGTCAGACAATGAGCAGTTCTTC. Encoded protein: CASSGRVWSDNEQFF.